Sequencing of this T cell receptor beta chain was carried out in a study of T cell changes during pregnancy in multiple sclerosis. The CDR3 length is 13 residues. Germline CDR1 reads SGHDT; CDR2 reads YYEEEE. V was shortened by 1 base and J by 9 bases, with 11 bases between the two germline ends. Here immunoSEQ multiplex PCR was the method, and the copy in TCRdb shows in-frame clones only, minus some. The sample lists more than 50,000 clones; 90% to 95% were seen once. This sequence originates from a female donor with multiple sclerosis, enrolled in a pregnancy study. The sample consisted of peripheral blood, taken before pregnancy. The rearrangement uses TRBV5-6 and TRBJ1-3, with D possibly TRBD1 on 6 matching bases. The CDR3 region is CASSLLGAGTIYF. For the CDR3, the DNA is TGTGCCAGCAGCTTGTTGGGGGCTGGCACCATATATTTT. Drawing the rest from reference TRBV5-6 and TRBJ1-3, the complete variable domain is DAGVTQSPTHLIKTRGQQVTLRCSPKSGHDTVSWYQQALGQGPQFIFQYYEEEERQRGNFPDRFSGHQFPNYSSELNVNALLLGDSALYLCASSLLGAGTIYFGEGSWLTVV.